The T cell receptor (beta chain) described here comes from a study of spatial heterogeneity in lung cancer. The study's findings and limits: Ubiquitous expanded tumor TCRs showed up in blood more at resection than follow-up.

Time point defined: blood at routine non-recurrence follow-up after resection. Germline V gene lookup returns CDR1 SGHAT and CDR2 FQNNGV. The CDR3 has 14 amino acids. Trimming took 0 bases from V and 0 from J, leaving 4 bases between them. TCRdb reprocessed the 5' RACE reads via MiXCR and lists one record per CDR3 protein. The top ten clones hold less than 25% of a sample with around 25,000 distinct CDR3 sequences, about 9.8% of them seen once. Ten or more counts support this clonotype. Its antigen is undetermined. The TCR originated in a male donor with early-stage non-small cell lung cancer. The material sequenced was PBMCs, taken at follow-up. The chain uses TRBV11-2 and TRBJ2-3; unclear D gene. Here the CDR3 DNA reads TGTGCCAGCAGCTTAGAGAGAAGCACAGATACGCAGTATTTT. This sequence encodes CASSLERSTDTQYF.